This T cell receptor (beta chain) originates from a study of blood T cell repertoires in COVID-19. About the research overall: Sites across the United States, Italy and Spain contributed samples from acute and convalescent COVID-19. T cells, B-cell-depleted T cells, or PBMCs provided the cDNA or gDNA that served as material.

How the authors handled the data: It was from reference gene primer amplification that nucleated cell counts were estimated. This table comes from immunoSEQ multiplex PCR, and its TCRdb copy is limited to in-frame clones, with some not included. That table is the source of V, J and clone size, and D and trimming were worked out from the DNA. The sample records 95,000 to 110,000 clones, about 88% being singletons. Trimming pared 6 bases from V and 8 bases from J, leaving 16 bases between. Germline V gene data show CDR1 as MNHEY and CDR2 as SVGAGI. The CDR3 has 14 residues. The receptor was derived from a human donor in a cohort sampled during active COVID-19. Sequenced material: peripheral blood. This rearrangement joins TRBV6-5 to TRBJ1-4, with D tentatively TRBD1 (6 bases). For the CDR3, the DNA is TGTGCCAGCAGACCGGGGGGGGGCGAAGAAAAACTGTTTTTT. This sequence encodes CASRPGGGEEKLFF.